This entry describes one TCR beta chain. V was pared by 9 bases and J by 11 bases, with 8 bases of the junction left unmatched. The CDR3 loop spans 14 amino acids. Germline CDR1 is SNHLY and CDR2 is FYNNEI. This entry comes from a study of blood T cell repertoires in COVID-19. Study at large: Samples representing acute and convalescent COVID-19 were sourced from the United States, Italy and Spain. T cells, B-cell-depleted T cells, or PBMCs supplied cDNA or gDNA.

How the authors handled the data: Estimated nucleated cell counts came from reference gene primer amplification. The protocol was immunoSEQ multiplex PCR, while the TCRdb copy is restricted to in-frame clones and leaves out a portion. V and J calls and clone size are those listed in that table; D and trimming were worked out from the DNA. The table lists about 360,000 clones, 70% to 90% of them singletons. The TCR sequence derives from a human donor in a cohort sampled during active COVID-19. The chain combines TRBV2 with TRBJ2-2; TRBD2 matches at 14 bases. Material for sequencing was peripheral blood. This CDR3 is CASTGLAGVGELFF. The CDR3 DNA is TGTGCCAGTACGGGACTAGCGGGGGTTGGCGAGCTGTTTTTT.